The 8 T cell receptor beta chains below were found in one sample sequenced in a study of CD8 T cells in ankylosing spondylitis. Antigens for these TCRs are unknown. Findings of the study overall: What appeared characteristic of ankylosing spondylitis blood was a TCR beta motif of 7 or 8 highly homologous variants.

TCRdb used MiXCR to reprocess the 5' RACE reads, holding one entry per CDR3 protein. The table records some 450,000 distinct CDR3 sequences, over 15% of them present only once. Sequenced sample: blood, either unsorted or a sorted T cell fraction (not recorded which). The receptors were gathered from a male donor with ankylosing spondylitis.

This clonotype has ten or more counts. The chain has TRBV12-3 or TRBV12-4 and TRBJ1-2; TRBD1 matches at 9 bases. The CDR3 length is 13 residues. With 6 bases clipped from V and 4 bases from J, the junction kept 3 bases outside the gene matches. CDR3: CASSNRGPYGYTF. Written as DNA, the CDR3 is TGTGCCAGCAGCAACAGGGGGCCCTATGGCTACACCTTC.

Only a few counts were recorded for this clonotype. The chain couples TRBV6-5 to TRBJ1-1, with D tentatively TRBD1 (6 bases). V lost 2 bases, J lost 0 bases, and 13 bases lay in between. The CDR3 totals 16 residues. Germline V gives CDR1 MNHEY, CDR2 SVGAGI. CDR3 sequence: CASSYHGGQVNTEAFF. DNA of the CDR3: TGTGCCAGCAGTTACCATGGGGGGCAGGTGAACACTGAAGCTTTCTTT.

The genes are TRBV5-1 and TRBJ2-7; D may match TRBD1 or TRBD2 (6 bases each). V lost 4 bases, J lost 0 bases, and 14 bases lay in between. Germline V CDR1 and CDR2: SGHRS, YFSETQ. The CDR3 runs 15 residues. CDR3 sequence: CASSTRGGTSYEQYF. As DNA, the CDR3 is TGCGCCAGCAGCACTAGAGGGGGGACCTCCTACGAGCAGTACTTC.

This clonotype was observed a handful of times. The rearrangement uses TRBV28 and TRBJ2-1; 9 bases agree with TRBD2. Per the germline V gene, CDR1 is MDHEN and CDR2 is SYDVKM. CDR3 length: 14 residues. V lost 5 bases to trimming and J lost 7 bases; unmatched junction nucleotides: 6. CDR3 DNA: TGTGCCAGCAGTCCATTAAGCGGGAGGAATGAGCAGTTCTTC. Its protein is CASSPLSGRNEQFF.

V gene TRBV4-2 combines with J gene TRBJ2-3; TRBD2 aligns across 10 bases. The CDR3 contains 16 residues. The germline CDR1 and CDR2 sequences are LGHNA and YNFKEQ. V lost 3 bases and J lost 1; bases outside the gene matches: 4. CDR3 in amino acids: CASSQEGLAGTDTQYF. In nucleotides, the CDR3 is TGTGCCAGCAGCCAGGAAGGACTAGCGGGCACAGATACGCAGTATTTT.

In its sample, this clonotype was seen once. The chain uses TRBV6-5 and TRBJ2-2; 7 bases are a match to TRBD2. The V gene's germline CDR1 is MNHEY and CDR2 SVGAGI. CDR3 size: 17 residues. With V trimmed by 0 bases and J by 7 bases, 11 bases remained unmatched. CDR3 loop: CASSYSVRLAVYGELFF. DNA of the CDR3: TGTGCCAGCAGTTACTCTGTCCGACTAGCAGTATACGGGGAGCTGTTTTTT.

A few counts support this clonotype. The V gene is TRBV10-3, the J gene TRBJ2-5; D is unclear. The germline V gene has CDR1 ENHRY and CDR2 SYGVKD. Trimming left V 6 bases short and J 1 base short, with 9 bases between. The CDR3 has 13 residues. CDR3 residues: CAISGSIQETQYF. CDR3 sequence (DNA): TGTGCCATCAGCGGGTCAATCCAAGAGACCCAGTACTTC.

This clonotype was recorded a few times. V gene TRBV2 combines with J gene TRBJ1-6, with D possibly being TRBD1 (5 bases). CDR3 length: 13 residues. The V end was cut by 6 bases, the J end by 5 bases, with 8 bases between. Germline V gene lookup returns CDR1 SNHLY and CDR2 FYNNEI. The CDR3 loop reads CASRKGNNSPLHF. CDR3 bases: TGTGCCAGCAGGAAGGGGAATAATTCACCCCTCCACTTT.